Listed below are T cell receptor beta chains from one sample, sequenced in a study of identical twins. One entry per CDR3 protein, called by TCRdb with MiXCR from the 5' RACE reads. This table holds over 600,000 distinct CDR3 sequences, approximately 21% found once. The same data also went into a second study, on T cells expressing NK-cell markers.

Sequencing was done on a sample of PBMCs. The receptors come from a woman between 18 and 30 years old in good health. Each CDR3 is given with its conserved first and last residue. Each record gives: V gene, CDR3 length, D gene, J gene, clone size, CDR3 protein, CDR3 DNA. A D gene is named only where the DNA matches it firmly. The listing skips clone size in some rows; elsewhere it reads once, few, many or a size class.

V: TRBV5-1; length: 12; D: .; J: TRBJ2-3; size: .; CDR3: CASSLGSATQYF; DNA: TGCGCCAGCAGCTTGGGGTCAGCCACGCAGTATTTT
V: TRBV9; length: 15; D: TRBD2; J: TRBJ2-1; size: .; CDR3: CASSVTSGRPNEQFF; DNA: TGTGCCAGCAGCGTTACTAGCGGGAGGCCCAATGAGCAGTTCTTC
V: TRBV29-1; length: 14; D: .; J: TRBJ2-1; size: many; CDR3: CSVTYAGFYNEQFF; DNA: TGCAGCGTTACTTACGCGGGATTCTACAATGAGCAGTTCTTC
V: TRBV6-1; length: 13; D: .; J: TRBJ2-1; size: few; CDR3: CASSEWRTRVQFF; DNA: TGTGCCAGCAGTGAATGGCGGACAAGGGTCCAGTTCTTC
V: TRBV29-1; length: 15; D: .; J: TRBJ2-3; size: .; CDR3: CSVEDRGDYTDTQYF; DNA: TGCAGCGTTGAAGATCGGGGAGACTACACAGATACGCAGTATTTT
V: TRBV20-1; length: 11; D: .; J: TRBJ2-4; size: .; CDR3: CSASGVDIQYF; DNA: TGCAGTGCTAGTGGGGTGGACATTCAGTACTTC
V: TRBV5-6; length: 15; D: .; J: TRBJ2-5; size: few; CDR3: CASSLIGRQQETQYF; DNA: TGTGCCAGCAGCTTGATTGGGCGCCAACAAGAGACCCAGTACTTC
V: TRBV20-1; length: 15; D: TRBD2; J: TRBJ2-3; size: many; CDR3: CSAHLAGGFTDTQYF; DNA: TGCAGTGCTCATCTAGCGGGAGGCTTTACAGATACGCAGTATTTT
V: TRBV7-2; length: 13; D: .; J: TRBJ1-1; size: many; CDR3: CASSLQTGRGAFF; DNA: TGTGCCAGCAGCTTACAGACAGGAAGGGGAGCTTTCTTT
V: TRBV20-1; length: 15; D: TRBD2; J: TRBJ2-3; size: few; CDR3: CSAIVAGGPIDTQYF; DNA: TGCAGTGCTATAGTAGCGGGGGGGCCTATAGATACGCAGTATTTT
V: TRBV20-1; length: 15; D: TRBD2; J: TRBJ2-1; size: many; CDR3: CSARGSGGAFGEQFF; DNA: TGCAGTGCTAGGGGTAGCGGGGGGGCTTTCGGTGAGCAGTTCTTC
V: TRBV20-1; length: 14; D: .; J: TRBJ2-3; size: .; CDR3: CSARVLGSTDTQYF; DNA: TGCAGTGCTAGAGTGCTAGGCAGCACAGATACGCAGTATTTT
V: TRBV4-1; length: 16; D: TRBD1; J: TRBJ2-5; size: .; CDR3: CASSQIGQVLGETQYF; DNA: TGCGCCAGCAGCCAAATCGGACAGGTTTTAGGAGAGACCCAGTACTTC
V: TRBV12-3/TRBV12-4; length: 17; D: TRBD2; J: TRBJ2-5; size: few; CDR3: CASSLLVTSGSEETQYF; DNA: TGTGCCAGCAGTTTGCTTGTGACTAGCGGGAGCGAAGAGACCCAGTACTTC
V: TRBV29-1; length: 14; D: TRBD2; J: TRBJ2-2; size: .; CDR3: CSGIAGGDTGELFF; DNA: TGCAGCGGGATAGCGGGAGGGGACACCGGGGAGCTGTTTTTT
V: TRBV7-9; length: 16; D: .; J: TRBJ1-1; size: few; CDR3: CASSFLRGVMNTEAFF; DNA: TGTGCCAGCAGCTTTTTAAGAGGAGTTATGAACACTGAAGCTTTCTTT
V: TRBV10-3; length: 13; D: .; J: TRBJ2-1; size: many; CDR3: CANAGTHYNEQFF; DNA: TGTGCCAATGCGGGGACCCACTACAATGAGCAGTTCTTC
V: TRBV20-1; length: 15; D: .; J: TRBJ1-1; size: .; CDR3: CSARDPDRSLAEAFF; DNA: TGCAGTGCTAGAGATCCTGACAGGAGTTTAGCTGAAGCTTTCTTT
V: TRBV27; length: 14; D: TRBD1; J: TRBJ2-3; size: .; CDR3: CASRGTGHTDTQYF; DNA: TGTGCCAGCCGGGGGACAGGGCACACAGATACGCAGTATTTT
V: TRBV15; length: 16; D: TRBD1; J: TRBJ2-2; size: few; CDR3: CATSRPRGPYTGELFF; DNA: TGTGCCACCAGCAGGCCCAGGGGGCCCTACACCGGGGAGCTGTTTTTT
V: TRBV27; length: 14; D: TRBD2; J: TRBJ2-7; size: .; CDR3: CASRVLAGDYEQYF; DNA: TGTGCCAGCAGAGTACTAGCGGGAGACTACGAGCAGTACTTC
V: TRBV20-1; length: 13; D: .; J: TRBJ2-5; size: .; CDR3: CSATLRETETQYF; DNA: TGCAGTGCCACACTGAGGGAGACGGAGACCCAGTACTTC
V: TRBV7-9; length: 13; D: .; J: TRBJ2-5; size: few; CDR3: CASSPRSVETQYF; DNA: TGTGCCAGCAGCCCCCGGTCGGTCGAGACCCAGTACTTC